This entry is about one T cell receptor beta chain. Its antigen is as yet unknown. The data were obtained in a study of CD8 T cells in ankylosing spondylitis. Overall study findings and caveats: It appeared that ankylosing spondylitis blood was characterized by a TCR beta motif of several highly homologous variants.

A quantitative 5'-RACE method, one with molecular barcodes, was used to make TCR beta libraries. Each CDR3 protein gets one entry after TCRdb re-called the 5' RACE reads with MiXCR. Counted here are hundreds of thousands of distinct CDR3 sequences, 26% occurring once; the ten biggest clones make up 0.89%. Deletions cut 1 base from V and 9 bases from J, with 15 bases between. The CDR3 is made up of 14 amino acids. Germline V gene data show CDR1 as SGHDN and CDR2 as FVKESK. The clonotype originates from a male donor with ankylosing spondylitis. The V gene is TRBV14, the J gene TRBJ1-2; maybe TRBD1 (5 bases). The sample consisted of blood, either unsorted or a sorted T cell fraction (not recorded which). The CDR3 DNA reads as TGTGCCAGCAGCCAAGGTTTGGCAGGGAGACGCTACACCTTC. As protein: CASSQGLAGRRYTF. The full variable domain, rest sourced from reference TRBV14 and TRBJ1-2, is EAGVTQFPSHSVIEKGQTVTLRCDPISGHDNLYWYRRVMGKEIKFLLHFVKESKQDESGMPNNRFLAERTGGTYSTLKVQPAELEDSGVYFCASSQGLAGRRYTFGSGTRLTVV.